What follows are 14 T cell receptor beta chains derived from one specimen sequenced in a study of CD8 T cells in Susac syndrome. With random hexamers, roughly 0.45 to 1 ug RNA was reverse transcribed. Each CDR3 protein gets one entry after TCRdb re-called the immunoSEQ multiplex PCR reads with MiXCR. The sample includes fewer than 200,000 distinct CDR3 sequences, 85% to 95% seen only once; the top ten take 0.095% to 0.13%. The sample comprised CD4+ T cells from PBMCs. The receptors originated from a human donor with Susac syndrome.

This clonotype was seen a single time. The chain has TRBV29-1 and TRBJ1-1, with a weak D call TRBD1 (5 bases). Germline CDR1 SQVTM, CDR2 ANQGSEA. Trimming removed 5 bases at V and 0 bases at J, with 10 bases between. The CDR3 covers 13 residues. The CDR3 coding sequence is TGCAGCGTTCAGCGGGGGATGAACACTGAAGCTTTCTTT. It codes for CSVQRGMNTEAFF.

The genes are TRBV7-8 and TRBJ2-1; 12 bases are shared with TRBD2. Trimming removed 4 bases from V and 7 bases from J; junction bases left unmatched: 8. From germline, CDR1 is SGHVS and CDR2 FQNEAQ. The CDR3 consists of 16 residues. CDR3 bases: TGTGCCAGCAGCTCGATGCTAGCGGGGGGGCCGAATGAGCAGTTCTTC. Encoded protein: CASSSMLAGGPNEQFF.

The chain has TRBV29-1 and TRBJ2-7, with D perhaps matching TRBD2 (6 bases). The CDR3 runs 13 residues. Germline lookup yields CDR1 SQVTM and CDR2 ANQGSEA. V lost 4 bases and J 2 bases, leaving 12 bases between the germline ends. The DNA of the CDR3 is TGCAGCGTTGCGGGACTCCATACCTACGAGCAGTACTTC. This sequence encodes CSVAGLHTYEQYF.

The chain joins TRBV6-1 to TRBJ1-6; no definite D call. The CDR3 consists of 13 residues. Germline CDR1 is MNHNS and CDR2 is SASEGT. The germline V and J ends were trimmed by 9 bases and 14 bases, with 20 bases remaining between them. The CDR3 bases are TGTGCCAGTGAAGACCGGGCCCGCGGAACCCTCCACTTT. Translated, it gives CASEDRARGTLHF.

The chain is built from TRBV20-1 and TRBJ2-7; possibly TRBD1 for D (5 bases). The CDR3 runs 14 residues. Germline V gene sequence: CDR1 DFQATT, CDR2 SNEGSKA (reference sequence). The V gene lost 0 bases and the J gene lost 1 base, with 10 bases spanning the gap. The CDR3 bases are TGCAGTGCTAGAGATACAGGCAATTCCTACGAGCAGTACTTC. Its protein is CSARDTGNSYEQYF.

The DNA of the CDR3 is TGCAGCGGCGGGGGTGGTGAAGAGACCCAGTACTTC. It specifies CSGGGGEETQYF. The chain recombines TRBV20-1 with TRBJ2-5, with TRBD2 matching over 7 bases. CDR3 size: 12 residues. Per the germline V gene, CDR1 is DFQATT and CDR2 is SNEGSKA (reference sequence).

The gene calls are TRBV6-2 or TRBV6-3 and TRBJ2-7, with 7 bases fitting TRBD2. CDR3 length: 14 residues. With V trimmed by 1 base and J by 9 bases, 9 bases remained unmatched. CDR1 and CDR2 from the germline V gene are MNHEY and SVGEGT. CDR3 in amino acids: CASSYYYPREAQYF. The CDR3 DNA follows: TGTGCCAGCAGTTACTATTACCCCCGGGAGGCGCAGTACTTC.

The chain carries TRBV3-1 and TRBJ1-6, with D unresolved. V gave up 1 base and J gave up 6 bases, with 7 bases separating them. The CDR3 sequence is 14 residues long. Germline CDR1 reads LGHDT; CDR2 reads YNNKEL (reference sequence). In nucleotides, the CDR3 is TGTGCCAGCAGCCAAGCGGCGGCTAATTCACCCCTCCACTTT. This codes for CASSQAAANSPLHF. The variable domain in full, completed from reference TRBV3-1 and TRBJ1-6, reads DTAVSQTPKYLVTQMGNDKSIKCEQNLGHDTMYWYKQDSKKFLKIMFSYNNKELIINETVPNRFSPKSPDKAHLNLHINSLELGDSAVYFCASSQAAANSPLHFGNGTRLTVT.

This clonotype is a singleton in its sample. V and J are TRBV6-1 and TRBJ2-2; 8 bases match TRBD2. This CDR3 comprises 18 residues. The V and J ends lost 6 bases and 5 bases, in that order; junction bases with no gene match: 17. Germline-derived CDR1 and CDR2 are MNHNS and SASEGT. The CDR3 DNA sequence: TGTGCCAGCAGCCTCCTTTCCGGGGGGGCCCTCGGTACCGGGGAGCTGTTTTTT. Residues: CASSLLSGGALGTGELFF.

The chain carries TRBV7-2 and TRBJ1-6; TRBD1 agrees at 7 bases. Germline assignment: CDR1 SGHTA and CDR2 FQGNSA. V dropped 5 bases and J dropped 10; count of bases not matched to a gene: 5. CDR3 size: 13 residues. Written as DNA, the CDR3 is TGTGCCAGCAGCCAGACAGGGATCTCACCCCTCCACTTT. Translated, it gives CASSQTGISPLHF.

The genes are TRBV7-2 and TRBJ2-6; D might be TRBD1 (5 bases). CDR1 and CDR2 from the germline V gene are SGHTA and FQGNSA. This CDR3 contains 16 residues. V lost 3 bases, J lost 0 bases, and 9 bases lay in between. CDR3 amino acids: CASSFSRVSGANVLTF. DNA for the CDR3: TGTGCCAGCAGCTTTAGCAGGGTCTCTGGGGCCAACGTCCTGACTTTC. The variable domain in full, completed from reference TRBV7-2 and TRBJ2-6, reads GAGVSQSPSNKVTEKGKDVELRCDPISGHTALYWYRQSLGQGLEFLIYFQGNSAPDKSGLPSDRFSAERTGGSVSTLTIQRTQQEDSAVYLCASSFSRVSGANVLTFGAGSRLTVL.

This rearrangement joins TRBV7-2 to TRBJ1-2; D is undetermined. The V gene lost 5 bases and the J gene lost 4 bases, with 5 bases spanning the gap. The CDR3 length is 11 residues. Germline CDR1 SGHTA, CDR2 FQGNSA. Written as DNA, the CDR3 is TGTGCCAGCAGCGAGGGCTATGGCTACACCTTC. Encoded protein: CASSEGYGYTF.

The chain combines TRBV2 with TRBJ2-2; D is tentatively TRBD1 or TRBD2 (5 bases each). Trimming took 7 bases from V and 4 from J, leaving 10 bases between them. Germline V gene sequence: CDR1 SNHLY, CDR2 FYNNEI. The CDR3 contains 13 residues. CDR3 protein: CASNRDPTGELFF. DNA of the CDR3: TGTGCCAGCAACCGGGACCCCACCGGGGAGCTGTTTTTT.

The chain recombines TRBV12-3 or TRBV12-4 with TRBJ1-6; 10 nucleotides align to TRBD1. V shed 10 bases and J 9 bases; nucleotides not matched to a gene: 6. CDR3 size: 13 residues. In nucleotides, the CDR3 is TGTGCCAACAGAGGGACAGGGGTTTCACCCCTCCACTTT. Translated: CANRGTGVSPLHF.